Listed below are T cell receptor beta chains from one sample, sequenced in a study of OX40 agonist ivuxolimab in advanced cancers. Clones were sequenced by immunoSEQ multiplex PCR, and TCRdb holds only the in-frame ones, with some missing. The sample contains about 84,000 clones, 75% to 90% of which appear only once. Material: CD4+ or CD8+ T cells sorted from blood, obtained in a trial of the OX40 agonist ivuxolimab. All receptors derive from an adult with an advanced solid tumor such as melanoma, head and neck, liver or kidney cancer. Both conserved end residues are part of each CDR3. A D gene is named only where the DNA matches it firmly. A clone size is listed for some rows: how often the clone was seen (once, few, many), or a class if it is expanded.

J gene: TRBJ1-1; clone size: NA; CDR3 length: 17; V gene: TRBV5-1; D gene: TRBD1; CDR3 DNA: TGCGCCAGCGCGTGGACAGGGGGCACCACTTTAGGGACTGAAGCTTTCTTT; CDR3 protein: CASAWTGGTTLGTEAFF
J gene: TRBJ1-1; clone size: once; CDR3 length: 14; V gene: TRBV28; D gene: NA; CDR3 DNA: TGTGCCAGCAGTTTCGGGGGAATGAACACTGAAGCTTTCTTT; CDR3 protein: CASSFGGMNTEAFF
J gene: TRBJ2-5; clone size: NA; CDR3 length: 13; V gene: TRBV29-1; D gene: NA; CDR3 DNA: TGCAGCGTTGTGCCGGGATCCCAAGAGACCCAGTACTTC; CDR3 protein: CSVVPGSQETQYF
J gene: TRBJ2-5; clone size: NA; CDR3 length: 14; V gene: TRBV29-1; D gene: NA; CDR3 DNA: TGCAGCGTTGAAAGGACGGCTCGGAAAGAGACCCAGTACTTC; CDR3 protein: CSVERTARKETQYF
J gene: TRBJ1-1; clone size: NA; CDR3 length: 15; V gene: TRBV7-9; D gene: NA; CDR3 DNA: TGTGCCAGCAGAAAGACGGGATCCAAAAACACTGAAGCTTTCTTT; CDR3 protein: CASRKTGSKNTEAFF
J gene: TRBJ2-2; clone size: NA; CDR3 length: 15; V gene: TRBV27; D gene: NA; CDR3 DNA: TGTGCCAGCAGTTTCACCAGAGCGAACACCGGGGAGCTGTTTTTT; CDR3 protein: CASSFTRANTGELFF
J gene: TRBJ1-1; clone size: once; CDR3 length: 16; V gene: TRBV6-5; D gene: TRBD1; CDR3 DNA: TGTGCCAGCAGTTACATGGCAGGGGGGTCCCACACTGAAGCTTTCTTT; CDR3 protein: CASSYMAGGSHTEAFF
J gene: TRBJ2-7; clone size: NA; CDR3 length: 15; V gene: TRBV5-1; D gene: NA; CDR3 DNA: TGCGCCAGCAGCTACGGGGGAGAGGCAACCGGCGAGCAGTACTTC; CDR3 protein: CASSYGGEATGEQYF
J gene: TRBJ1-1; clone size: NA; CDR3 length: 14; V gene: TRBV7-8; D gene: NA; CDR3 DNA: TGTGCCAGCAGCTTAATACAGGGTAGGGCTGAAGCTTTCTTT; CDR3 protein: CASSLIQGRAEAFF
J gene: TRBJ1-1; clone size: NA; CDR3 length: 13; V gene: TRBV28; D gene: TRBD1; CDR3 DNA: TGTGCCAGCAGTTCCCGGGACAGGGGAGAAGCTTTCTTT; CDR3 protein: CASSSRDRGEAFF
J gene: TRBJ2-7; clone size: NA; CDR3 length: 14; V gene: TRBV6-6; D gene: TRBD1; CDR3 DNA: TGTGCCAGCAGATCCGGGACAGCCACCTACGAGCAGTACTTC; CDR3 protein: CASRSGTATYEQYF
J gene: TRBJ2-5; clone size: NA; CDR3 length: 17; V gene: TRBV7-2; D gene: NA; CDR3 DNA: TGTGCCAGCAGCCCCCGCGCGGGGGCGGGAGAGGGGGAGACCCAGTACTTC; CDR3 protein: CASSPRAGAGEGETQYF
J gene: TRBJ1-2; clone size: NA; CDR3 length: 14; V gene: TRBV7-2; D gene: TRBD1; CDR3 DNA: TGTGCCAGCAGCTTAGACAGGGGGCGGGATGGCTACACCTTC; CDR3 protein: CASSLDRGRDGYTF
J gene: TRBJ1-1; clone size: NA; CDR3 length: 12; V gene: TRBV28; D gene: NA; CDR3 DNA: TGTGCCAGCACCCTACCCTGGACTGAAGCTTTCTTT; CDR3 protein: CASTLPWTEAFF
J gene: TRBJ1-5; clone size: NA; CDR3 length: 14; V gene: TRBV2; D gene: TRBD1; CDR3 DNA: TGTGCCAGCACCGGGACAGGTGGTAGTCAGCCCCAGCATTTT; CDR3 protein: CASTGTGGSQPQHF
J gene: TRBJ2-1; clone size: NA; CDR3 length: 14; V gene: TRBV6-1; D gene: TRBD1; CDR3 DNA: TGTGCCAGCAGTGAAGTTTCCAGGGGGCATGAGCAGTTCTTC; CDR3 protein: CASSEVSRGHEQFF
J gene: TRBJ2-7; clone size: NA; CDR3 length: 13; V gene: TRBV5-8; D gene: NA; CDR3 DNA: TGTGCCAGCAGCCTTAAATGGGCCTACGAGCAGTACTTC; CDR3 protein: CASSLKWAYEQYF
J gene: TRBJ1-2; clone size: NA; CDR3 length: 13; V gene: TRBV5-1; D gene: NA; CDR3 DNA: TGCGCCAGCAGCTTTGGGAGGGGCGGAGGCTACACCTTC; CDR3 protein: CASSFGRGGGYTF
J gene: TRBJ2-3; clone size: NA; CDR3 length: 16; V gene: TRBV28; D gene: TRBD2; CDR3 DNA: TGTGCCAGCAGTTTAGCAACGGGACTAGCGACAGATACGCAGTATTTT; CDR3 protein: CASSLATGLATDTQYF
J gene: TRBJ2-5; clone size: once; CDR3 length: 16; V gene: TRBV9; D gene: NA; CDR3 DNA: TGTGCCAGCAGCTCGGGAGTGGGGGACGGCCAAGAGACCCAGTACTTC; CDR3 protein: CASSSGVGDGQETQYF
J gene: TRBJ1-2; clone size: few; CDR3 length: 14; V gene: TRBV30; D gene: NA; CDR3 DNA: TGTGCTTACCTCTTACCTACGAGGGGGAATCGCTACACCTTC; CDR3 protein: CAYLLPTRGNRYTF
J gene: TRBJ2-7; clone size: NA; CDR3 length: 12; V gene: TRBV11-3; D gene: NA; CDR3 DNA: TGTGCCAGCAGTTACGGACCCTACGAGCAGTACTTC; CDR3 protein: CASSYGPYEQYF
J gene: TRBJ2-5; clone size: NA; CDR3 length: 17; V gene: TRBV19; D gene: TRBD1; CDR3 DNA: TGTGCCAGTAGTAAGGGCCTAACAGGGGGCTCACAAGAGACCCAGTACTTC; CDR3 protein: CASSKGLTGGSQETQYF
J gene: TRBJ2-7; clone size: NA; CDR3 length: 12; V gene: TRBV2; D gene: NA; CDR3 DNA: TGTGCCAGCGGGCCGGACTCCTACGAGCAGTACTTC; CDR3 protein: CASGPDSYEQYF
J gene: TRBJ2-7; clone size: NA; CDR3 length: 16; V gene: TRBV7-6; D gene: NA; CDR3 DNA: TGTGCCAGCAGCTTAAAGGCAGTCTGGGAACCCTACGAGCAGTACTTC; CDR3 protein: CASSLKAVWEPYEQYF
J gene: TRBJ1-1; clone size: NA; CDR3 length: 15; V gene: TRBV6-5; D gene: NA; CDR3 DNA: TGTGCCAGCAGAATTCTCCGGGACACGAACACTGAAGCTTTCTTT; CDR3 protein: CASRILRDTNTEAFF
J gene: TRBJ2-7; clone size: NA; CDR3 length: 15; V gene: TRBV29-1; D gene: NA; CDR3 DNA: TGCAGCGCCTCTTCAGGGGTGGGAGGGGTGGACGAGCAGTACTTC; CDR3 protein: CSASSGVGGVDEQYF
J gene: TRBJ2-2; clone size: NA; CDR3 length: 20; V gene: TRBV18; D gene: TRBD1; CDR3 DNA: TGTGCCAGCTCACCATGGACAGGGGCCTTCACAGCGGGGAACACCGGGGAGCTGTTTTTT; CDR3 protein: CASSPWTGAFTAGNTGELFF
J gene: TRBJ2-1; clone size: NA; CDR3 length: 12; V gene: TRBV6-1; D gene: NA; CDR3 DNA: TGTGCCAGCAGTGTACGGGCCAATGAGCAGTTCTTC; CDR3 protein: CASSVRANEQFF
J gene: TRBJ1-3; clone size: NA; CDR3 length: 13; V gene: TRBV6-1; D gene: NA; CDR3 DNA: TGTGCCAGCAGCTCCCCCGCAAGAAACACCATATATTTT; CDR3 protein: CASSSPARNTIYF
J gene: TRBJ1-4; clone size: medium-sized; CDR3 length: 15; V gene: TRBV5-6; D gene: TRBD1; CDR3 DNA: TGTGCCAGCAGCTTGGAAGGGACAGGGGCTGAAAAACTGTTTTTT; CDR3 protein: CASSLEGTGAEKLFF
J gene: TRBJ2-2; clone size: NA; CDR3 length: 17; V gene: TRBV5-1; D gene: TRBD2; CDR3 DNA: TGCGCCAGCAGCTCCTGGGCGGGAGGAGCGAACACCGGGGAGCTGTTTTTT; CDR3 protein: CASSSWAGGANTGELFF
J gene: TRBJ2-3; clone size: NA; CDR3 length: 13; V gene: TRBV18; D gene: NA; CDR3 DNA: TGTGCCAGCTCAGACGGGGGCACAGATACGCAGTATTTT; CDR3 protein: CASSDGGTDTQYF
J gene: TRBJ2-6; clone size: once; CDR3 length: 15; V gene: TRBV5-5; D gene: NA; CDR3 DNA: TGTGCCAGCAGCTTGGTGAACTCTGGGGCCAACGTCCTGACTTTC; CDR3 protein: CASSLVNSGANVLTF
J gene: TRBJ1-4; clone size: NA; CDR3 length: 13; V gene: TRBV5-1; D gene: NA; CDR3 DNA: TGCGCCAGCGGGGGGACGCCCGGGGAAAAACTGTTTTTT; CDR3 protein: CASGGTPGEKLFF
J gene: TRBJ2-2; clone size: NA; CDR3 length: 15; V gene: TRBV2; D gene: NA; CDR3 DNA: TGTGCCAGCAGTGGCTCGGTGGTTCGGTCCGGGGAGCTGTTTTTT; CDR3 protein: CASSGSVVRSGELFF
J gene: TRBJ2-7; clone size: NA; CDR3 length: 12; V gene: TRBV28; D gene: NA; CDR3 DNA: TGTGCCAGCAGTTCTGGCGGGAACGAGCAGTACTTC; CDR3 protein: CASSSGGNEQYF
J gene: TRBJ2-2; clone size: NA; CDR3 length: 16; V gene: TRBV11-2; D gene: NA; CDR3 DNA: TGTGCCAGCAGGAGGCATGCCAGAGCCTCCACCGGGGAGCTGTTTTTT; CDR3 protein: CASRRHARASTGELFF
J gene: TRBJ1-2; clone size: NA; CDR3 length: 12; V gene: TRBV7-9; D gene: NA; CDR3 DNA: TGTGCCAGCAGCGCTACAGACTATGGCTACACCTTC; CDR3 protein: CASSATDYGYTF
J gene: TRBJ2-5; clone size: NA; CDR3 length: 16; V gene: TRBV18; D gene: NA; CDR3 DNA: TGTGCCAGCTCACCCTCCACCGGGACACCCCCTTCAACCCAGTACTTC; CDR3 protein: CASSPSTGTPPSTQYF
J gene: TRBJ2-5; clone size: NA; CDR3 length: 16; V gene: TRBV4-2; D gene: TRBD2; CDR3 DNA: TGTGCCAGCAGCCAAGGACTAGCGGGGGTGCGGGAGACCCAGTACTTC; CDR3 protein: CASSQGLAGVRETQYF
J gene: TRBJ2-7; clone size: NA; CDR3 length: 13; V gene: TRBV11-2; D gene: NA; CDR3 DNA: TGTGCCAGCAGCCGGGACGGTTCCTACGAGCAGTACTTC; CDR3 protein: CASSRDGSYEQYF
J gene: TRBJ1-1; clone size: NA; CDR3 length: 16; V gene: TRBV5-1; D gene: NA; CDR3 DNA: TGCGCCAGCAGCTTGGGTTCACCCCAGGGCGGCACTGAAGCTTTCTTT; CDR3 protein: CASSLGSPQGGTEAFF
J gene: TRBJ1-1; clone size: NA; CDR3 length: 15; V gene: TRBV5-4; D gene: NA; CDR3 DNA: TGTGCCAGCAGCTTAGGACACAGGGTGAACACTGAAGCTTTCTTT; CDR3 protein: CASSLGHRVNTEAFF
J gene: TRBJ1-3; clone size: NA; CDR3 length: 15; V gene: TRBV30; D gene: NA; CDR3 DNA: TGTGCCTGGAGCGTTGGACAGTACTCTGGAAACACCATATATTTT; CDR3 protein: CAWSVGQYSGNTIYF
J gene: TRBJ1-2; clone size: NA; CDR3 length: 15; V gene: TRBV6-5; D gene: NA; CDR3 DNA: TGTGCCAGCAGTTATTCCTCGACGGGGGGCTATGGCTACACCTTC; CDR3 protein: CASSYSSTGGYGYTF
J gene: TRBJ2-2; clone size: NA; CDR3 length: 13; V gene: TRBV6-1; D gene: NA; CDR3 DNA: TGTGCCAGCAGCCAAATTACTAGTTCTACACTGTTTTTT; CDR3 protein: CASSQITSSTLFF
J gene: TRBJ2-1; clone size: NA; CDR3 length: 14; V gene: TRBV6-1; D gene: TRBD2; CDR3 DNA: TGTGCCAGCAGTGCGGGGGGGGATAGCGTTGAGCAGTTCTTC; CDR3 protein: CASSAGGDSVEQFF
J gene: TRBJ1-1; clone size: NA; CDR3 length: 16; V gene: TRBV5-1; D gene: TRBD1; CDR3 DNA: TGCGCCAGCAGCCCGCGGACAGGGGCCATGAACACTGAAGCTTTCTTT; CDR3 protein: CASSPRTGAMNTEAFF